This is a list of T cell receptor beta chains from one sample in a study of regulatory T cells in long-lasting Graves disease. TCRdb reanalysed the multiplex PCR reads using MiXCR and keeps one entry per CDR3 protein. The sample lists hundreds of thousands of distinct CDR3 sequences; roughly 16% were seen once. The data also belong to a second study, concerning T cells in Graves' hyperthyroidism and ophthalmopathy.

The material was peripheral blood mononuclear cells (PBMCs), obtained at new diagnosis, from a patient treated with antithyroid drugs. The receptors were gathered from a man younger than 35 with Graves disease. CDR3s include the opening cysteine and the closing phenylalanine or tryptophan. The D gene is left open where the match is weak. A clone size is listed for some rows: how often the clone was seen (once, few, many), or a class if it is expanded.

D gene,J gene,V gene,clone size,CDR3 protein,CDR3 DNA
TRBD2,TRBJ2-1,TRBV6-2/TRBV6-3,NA,CASSYFSAGEEQFF,TGTGCCAGCAGTTACTTCTCAGCGGGAGAGGAGCAGTTCTTC
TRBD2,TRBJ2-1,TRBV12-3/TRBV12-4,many,CASSSLLGLADYNEQFF,TGTGCCAGCAGTTCTCTTTTGGGGCTAGCGGATTACAATGAGCAGTTCTTC
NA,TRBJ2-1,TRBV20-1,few,CSASDGARINNEQFF,TGCAGTGCCAGCGACGGGGCTAGAATTAACAATGAGCAGTTCTTC
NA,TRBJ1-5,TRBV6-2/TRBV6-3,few,CASSYRITSNQPQHF,TGTGCCAGCAGTTACCGAATCACGAGCAATCAGCCCCAGCATTTT
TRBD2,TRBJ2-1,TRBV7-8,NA,CASSLDGLAVTYNEQFF,TGTGCCAGCAGCTTAGATGGACTAGCGGTAACATACAATGAGCAGTTCTTC
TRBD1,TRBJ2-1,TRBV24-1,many,CATSDPNTGNHRGMGNEQFF,TGTGCCACCAGTGATCCGAATACTGGTAACCACAGGGGGATGGGGAATGAGCAGTTCTTC
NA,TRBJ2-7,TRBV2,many,CASSGGVEQYF,TGTGCCAGCAGTGGAGGAGTCGAGCAGTACTTC
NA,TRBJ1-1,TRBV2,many,CASWQGVTEAFF,TGTGCCAGTTGGCAGGGTGTAACTGAAGCTTTCTTT
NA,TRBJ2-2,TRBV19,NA,CASSIKGAFGTGELFF,TGTGCCAGTAGTATCAAGGGAGCCTTCGGGACCGGGGAGCTGTTTTTT
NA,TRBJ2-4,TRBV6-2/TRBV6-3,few,CASSYRANAPIQYF,TGTGCCAGCAGTTACCGGGCCAATGCGCCCATTCAGTACTTC
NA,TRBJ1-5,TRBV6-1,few,CASSGTTHQPQHF,TGTGCCAGCAGTGGGACAACCCATCAGCCCCAGCATTTT
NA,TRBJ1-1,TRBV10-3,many,CAISEGTPNTEAFF,TGTGCCATCAGTGAGGGGACACCGAACACTGAAGCTTTCTTT
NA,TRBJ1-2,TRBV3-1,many,CASSQESQKDGYTF,TGTGCCAGCAGCCAAGAATCACAGAAAGATGGCTACACCTTC
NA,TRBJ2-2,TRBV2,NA,CASRLSGRSNTGELFF,TGTGCCAGCAGGTTATCCGGACGTTCGAACACCGGGGAGCTGTTTTTT
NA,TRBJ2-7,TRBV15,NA,CATSRDLADPYEQYF,TGTGCCACCAGCAGAGATCTCGCTGATCCCTACGAGCAGTACTTC
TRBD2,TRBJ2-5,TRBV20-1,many,CSAHLGTSGRASETQYF,TGCAGTGCTCATTTGGGGACTAGCGGGAGGGCCTCAGAGACCCAGTACTTC
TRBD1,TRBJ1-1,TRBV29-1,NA,CSALGTGGLGTEAFF,TGCAGCGCCCTAGGGACAGGGGGCTTGGGCACTGAAGCTTTCTTT
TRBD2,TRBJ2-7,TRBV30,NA,CAWSVVAGGLQEQYF,TGTGCCTGGAGTGTAGTAGCGGGAGGGCTCCAAGAGCAGTACTTC